This T cell receptor (beta chain) emerged from a study of cytomegalovirus exposure and HLA in healthy donors (dated by TCRdb to the late 2010s). General notes on the study: In an earlier analysis of 587 of the donors, roughly 300 Gb of sequence data and about 110 million unique TCR beta sequences from roughly 190 million T cells were reported. Approximately 310 gigabases of sequencing data and around 80 million unique TCR sequences made up an early release that covered nearly 650 HLA-typed donors. The genetic ancestry cluster associated with self-reported Caucasian donors included approximately 85% of the approximately 430 genotyped donors. The study was designed to test whether signatures of past pathogen exposure could be identified by cataloging public T cell receptors. The study profiled the T cell repertoires of some 610 subjects by immunosequencing and related them to cytomegalovirus serostatus. In addition to the first cohort of 666 subjects, a separate validation cohort of 120 different subjects was used. High-throughput TCR immunosequencing, statistical association of individual TCRs with disease status, and machine learning were combined to predict cytomegalovirus infection status. A later analysis re-examined previously published TCR beta repertoires from more than 550 donors and added high-resolution HLA genotyping to investigate patterns of TCR occurrence. The later analysis used no new phenotypic data to find candidate immune exposures, relying instead on TCR beta sequences and their occurrence across donors. To decide whether each TCR beta V gene segment behaved as functional or pseudogenic, an earlier analysis of approximately 590 of the donors relied on high-throughput TCR beta sequencing. Alongside the repertoire data, information on donor age, sex, ethnicity and CMV serostatus was compiled. In a later genetic analysis, genome-wide SNP genotypes for about 65% of the 666 donors were used, and that subset was treated as a discovery cohort. Every discovery cohort repertoire had been produced on one sequencing platform. HLA typing covered class I and class II loci at four-digit resolution. The number of typed donors differed by locus: roughly 629-640 for A, B, C, DRB1 and DQB1; 522 for DQA1; about 600 for DPA1; and some 430 for DPB1. About 5 DR-DQ haplotypes were handled as single units for association and clustering, since linkage in the cohort was strong. On average, around 240,000 unique TCR beta nucleotide sequences were sequenced per donor among 398 genotyped donors of the cohort, with roughly 18% of those sequences being non-productive.

In total, over 600 healthy bone marrow donors made up the cohort. Cohort members were all nominally healthy when sampled, although unrecorded immune exposures were likely present. The donor tested CMV seronegative and was one of the 352 seronegative cohort members. Every donor gave a peripheral blood sample, and the peripheral blood mononuclear cells from that sample were used for TCR beta sequencing. Genomic DNA was extracted from the blood cell samples with the Qiagen DNeasy Blood Extraction Kit. Library generation was performed with the immunoSEQ multiplex PCR assay. For the multiplex PCR, a mixture combining 60 forward primers for TCR Vbeta segments and 13 reverse primers for TCR Jbeta segments was used. A multiplex PCR assay on genomic DNA amplified the CDR3 region of rearranged TCR beta genes. The amplified TCR beta libraries were sequenced on the Illumina HiSeq System as 87-base-pair reads. In the source study's methods: In a later analysis, some 80 million unique TCR beta chains were counted across the roughly 670 repertoires, and about 10 million of these chains were shared by at least two donors. A nearest-neighbor algorithm error-corrected the raw reads and collapsed the reads into unique sequences, merging closely related sequences to remove PCR and sequencing errors. CDR3 sequences were aligned to IMGT reference sequences to assign V, D and J gene segments. For a sequence to be retained, at least a six-nucleotide match to both a V gene segment and a J gene segment was required. Rearrangements were called productive when the CDR3 lacked stop codons and stayed in frame with V and J; all others were non-productive. CDR3 was defined according to IMGT convention as the region running from the second conserved V-encoded cysteine to the conserved J-encoded phenylalanine. The earlier analysis of fewer than 700 of the donors excluded sequences that lacked an unambiguous match to a single V gene segment. In an earlier analysis of more than 500 of the donors, a V segment was called functional when productive rearrangements were above 56.7%, and segregating when the standard deviation between donors exceeded 5%. A statistical classification framework was developed to diagnose cytomegalovirus status using the catalog of TCR beta chain sequences. A later analysis assigned V and J genes by comparing TCR nucleotide sequences with IMGT/GENE-DB human TR gene sequences. A later analysis assigned CDR3 sequences and most-parsimonious VDJ recombination scenarios with the TCRdist pipeline. In a later analysis, every TCR beta chain was defined by the combination of its CDR3 amino acid sequence and its V-gene family, and reads without a unique V-gene family were dropped. To address suspected cross-contamination and a sequencing artifact, a later analysis removed some 620 highly shared, low-generation-probability nucleotide sequences. For each public chain, a later analysis derived a clonal expansion index from normalized ranks of inferred template counts within each repertoire. Generation probabilities in a later analysis came from a VDJ recombination model fitted to out-of-frame rearrangements, and those results were checked against IGoR. A later analysis scored TCR-TCR, TCR-HLA and TCR-CMV co-occurrence with hypergeometric tests, applying a repertoire-size bias correction to TCR pairs. A later analysis estimated false discovery rates by permuting HLA or CMV assignments 20 times. In a later analysis, co-occurring TCRs were grouped with DBSCAN, and TCRdist sequence similarity was added when clustering was performed within HLA-allele-positive subsets. For co-occurrence clustering, repertoires with fewer than 30,000 or more than 120,000 public chains were excluded, along with about five repertoires with anomalous nucleotide sharing. The clones in this table, taken by TCRdb from immuneACCESS, are in-frame only. Not every clone is retained; where verified, under half of the shortfall comes from an unresolved V gene, and the cause of the rest is unknown. V and J calls plus clone size are reproduced from that table; the DNA served to infer D and trimming. The sample table lists about 160,000 clones, 60% to 85% of them with a count of one. 0.7% to 0.8% of the sample belongs to the ten largest clones.

Inclusive of the bounding cysteine and phenylalanine, the CDR3 is 16 residues long. Left in the record is the CDR3 DNA by itself, 48 bases read in frame from the first base. Via the germline V gene, CDR1 is SGHDN and CDR2 FVKESK. V ends up 4 bases short and J 5 bases short, with an unmatched junction base count of 11. Study-wide conclusions, independent of this receptor: In both the original and validation cohorts, the classifier was reported to diagnose cytomegalovirus status with high specificity and sensitivity. Most CMV-associated TCR beta chains appeared to be HLA-restricted in a later analysis, and the HLA associations seemed to be driven largely by CMV exposure. Strong co-occurrence of HLA alleles, especially DR and DQ, made assigning TCR associations to individual alleles difficult. Because the 87-base-pair reads could not distinguish some IMGT-functional V segments, including TRBV6-2 and TRBV6-3, those segments were excluded. Several of the top co-occurrence clusters appeared to be linked to parvovirus B19, influenza, CMV and Epstein-Barr virus, according to a later analysis. Across donors, most TCR sequences were observed very rarely, whereas some public TCRs were present in many individuals. A further reported finding was that TCR beta sequences accurately predicted the HLA-A and HLA-B alleles for most subjects in the first cohort. In a later analysis, around 15,000 TCR beta sequences were associated with specific HLA alleles at a false discovery rate of 0.05. An earlier analysis of several hundred of the donors showed that most TCR beta V segments appeared in productive rearrangements either about 90% or about 30% of the time, which broadly matched IMGT annotations. In a later analysis, the rate of TCR association differed among HLA loci, with DRB1 alleles having the most associated TCRs and HLA-C alleles having the fewest. The study gave a list of over 150 TCR beta chains associated with cytomegalovirus. Because HLA typing was missing for some donors at each locus, association tests included only the typed subset. A few of the identified cytomegalovirus-associated TCR beta chains were confirmed in vitro to be specific for cytomegalovirus antigens. The authors suggested that the approach could potentially be extended to other disease states and immunological phenotypes. A later analysis found that HLA-associated TCR beta chains were more clonally expanded and had lower generation probabilities than equally common non-associated chains. The presence/absence analyses assumed that sequencing depth was roughly uniform across donors, and that assumption may not be true. The sequencing pipeline was judged likely to have produced a cluster of highly shared sequence variants as a technical artifact. CMV serostatus was the only immune exposure information available for the cohort. Because counts were too low, about 15 rarely observed V segments, including chromosome 9 orphons, were left out of the earlier analysis of 587 of the donors. In a later genetic analysis, fewer N-insertions in productive TCRs were reported among donors in an Asian-associated ancestry cluster than the roughly 700-donor mean. An association between a missense DCLRE1C variant and V-gene and J-gene trimming of TCR beta chains was found in a later genetic analysis and replicated in an independent cohort. Correlated functional status among segregating V segments might reflect linkage disequilibrium, but an unknown experimental factor could not be ruled out. The cohort was sequenced for TCR beta chains only, and without alpha or paired-chain data the features that could be detected were limited.

In regard to this clone: Its antigen has not been determined. The sample holds no much larger clone one base away, and base qualities are not on file.

This TCR came from a female donor in good health and CMV-seronegative. The chain joins TRBV14 to TRBJ2-1; a stretch of 7 junction bases matches TRBD2. The sample comprised PBMCs. The DNA reads as follows: TGTGCCAGCAGCCGACCCATCAGCGGGGCCCACAATGAGCAGTTCTTC. This encodes CASSRPISGAHNEQFF.